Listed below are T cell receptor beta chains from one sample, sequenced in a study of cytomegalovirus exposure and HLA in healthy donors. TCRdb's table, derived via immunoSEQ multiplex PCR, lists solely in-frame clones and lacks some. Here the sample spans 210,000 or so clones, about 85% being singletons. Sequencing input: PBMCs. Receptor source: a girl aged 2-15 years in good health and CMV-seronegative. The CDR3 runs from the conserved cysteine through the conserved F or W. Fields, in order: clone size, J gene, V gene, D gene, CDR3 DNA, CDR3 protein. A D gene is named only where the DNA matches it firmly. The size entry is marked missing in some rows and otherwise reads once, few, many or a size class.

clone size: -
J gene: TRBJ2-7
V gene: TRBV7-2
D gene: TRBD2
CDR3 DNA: TGTGCCAGCAGCTCCTTTAGCGGGCCGGACGAGCAGTACTTC
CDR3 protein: CASSSFSGPDEQYF

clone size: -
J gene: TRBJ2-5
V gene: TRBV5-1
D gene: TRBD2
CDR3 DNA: TGCGCCAGCAGCCCACGGACTAGCGGGGGGGGTCGTGAGACCCAGTACTTC
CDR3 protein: CASSPRTSGGGRETQYF

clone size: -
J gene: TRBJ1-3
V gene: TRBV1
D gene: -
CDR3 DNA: TGCACCAGCAGCCCCCTAACCTCTGGAAACACCATATATTTT
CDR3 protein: CTSSPLTSGNTIYF

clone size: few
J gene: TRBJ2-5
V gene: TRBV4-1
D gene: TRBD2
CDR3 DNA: TGCGCCAGCAGCCAAGGACCAGCGGGGGGGGGACAAGAGACCCAGTACTTC
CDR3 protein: CASSQGPAGGGQETQYF

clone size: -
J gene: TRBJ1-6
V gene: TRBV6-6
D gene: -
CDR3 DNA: TGTGCCACCAGCAGGGGTGGGAATTCACCCCTCCACTTT
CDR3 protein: CATSRGGNSPLHF

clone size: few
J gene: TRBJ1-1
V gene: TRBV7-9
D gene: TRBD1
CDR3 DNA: TGTGCCAGCAGCTTAGGGGACAGTGAAGCTTTCTTT
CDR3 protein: CASSLGDSEAFF

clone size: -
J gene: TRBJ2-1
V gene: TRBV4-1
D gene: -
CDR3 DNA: TGCGCCAGCAGCCACTTCAGGGCCAATGAGCAGTTCTTC
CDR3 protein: CASSHFRANEQFF

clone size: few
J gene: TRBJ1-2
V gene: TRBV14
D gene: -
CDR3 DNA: TGTGCCAGCAGCCAAGATACGGGGATCTATGGCTACACCTTC
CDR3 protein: CASSQDTGIYGYTF

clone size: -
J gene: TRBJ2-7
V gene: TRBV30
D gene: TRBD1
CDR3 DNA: TGTGCCTGGGACAGGGGAGGCCACGAGCAGTACTTC
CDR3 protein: CAWDRGGHEQYF

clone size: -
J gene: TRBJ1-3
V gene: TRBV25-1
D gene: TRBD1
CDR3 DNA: TGTGCCAGCAGTTTTCGGGACAGGCTCTCTGGAAACACCATATATTTT
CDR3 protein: CASSFRDRLSGNTIYF

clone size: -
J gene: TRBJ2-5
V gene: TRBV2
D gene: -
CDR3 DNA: TGTGCCAGCAGTGCGGAGGAGGGGACCCAAGAGACCCAGTACTTC
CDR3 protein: CASSAEEGTQETQYF

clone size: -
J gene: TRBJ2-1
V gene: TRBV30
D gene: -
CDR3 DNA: TGTGCCTGGAGTGTAACGAGCTCCTACAATGAGCAGTTCTTC
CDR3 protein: CAWSVTSSYNEQFF

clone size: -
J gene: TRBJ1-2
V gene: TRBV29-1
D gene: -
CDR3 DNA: TGCAGCGGCCGGGGGAGCTATGGCTACACCTTC
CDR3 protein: CSGRGSYGYTF

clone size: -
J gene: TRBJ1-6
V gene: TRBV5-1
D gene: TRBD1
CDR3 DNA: TGCGCCAGCAGCCTAGCCATGCACAGGGGAAACAATTCACCCCTCCACTTT
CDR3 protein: CASSLAMHRGNNSPLHF

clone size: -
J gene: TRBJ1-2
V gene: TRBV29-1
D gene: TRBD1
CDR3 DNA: TGCAGCGTGAACAGGGGGGATGGCTACACCTTC
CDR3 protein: CSVNRGDGYTF

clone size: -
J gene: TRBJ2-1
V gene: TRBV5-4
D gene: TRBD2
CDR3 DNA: TGTGCCAGCACGTTGGGCGGGAGGGGGGGGAATGAGCAGTTCTTC
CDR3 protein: CASTLGGRGGNEQFF

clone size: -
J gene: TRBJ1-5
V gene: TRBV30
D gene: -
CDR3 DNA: TGTGCCTGGAGCGGGGGAATTAGGGGCGCTTCTCAGCCCCAGCATTTT
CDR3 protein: CAWSGGIRGASQPQHF

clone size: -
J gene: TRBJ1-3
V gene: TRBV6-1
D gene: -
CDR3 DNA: TGTGCCAGCAGTGCCCGAGGGTCCGGAAACACCATATATTTT
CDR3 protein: CASSARGSGNTIYF

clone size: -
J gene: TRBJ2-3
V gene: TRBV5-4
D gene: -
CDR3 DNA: TGTGCCAGCAGCTTGGTCTCTAGCACAGATACGCAGTATTTT
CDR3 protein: CASSLVSSTDTQYF

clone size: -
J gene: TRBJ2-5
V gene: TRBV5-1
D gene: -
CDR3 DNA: TGCGCCAGCAGCTTGGGGACAGCCCTACAAGAGACCCAGTACTTC
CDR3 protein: CASSLGTALQETQYF

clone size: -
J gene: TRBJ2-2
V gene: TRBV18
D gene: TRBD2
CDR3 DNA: TGTGCCAGCTCACCAGCAGCGGGGGGGCCCGACACCGGGGAGCTGTTTTTT
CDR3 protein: CASSPAAGGPDTGELFF

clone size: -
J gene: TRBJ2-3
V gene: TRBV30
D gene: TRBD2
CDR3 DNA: TGTGCCTGGAGCGGGGGGGCAGATACGCAGTATTTT
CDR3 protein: CAWSGGADTQYF

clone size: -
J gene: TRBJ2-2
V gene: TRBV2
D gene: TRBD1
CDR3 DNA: TGTGCCAGCAGTGCCGGGACAGGGAACACCGGGGAGCTGTTTTTT
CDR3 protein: CASSAGTGNTGELFF

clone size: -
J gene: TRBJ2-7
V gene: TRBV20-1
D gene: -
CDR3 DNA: TGCAGTGCTGGGACACCCTACGAGCAGTACTTC
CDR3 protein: CSAGTPYEQYF

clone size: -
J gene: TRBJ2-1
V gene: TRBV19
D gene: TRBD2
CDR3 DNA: TGTGCCAGTAGGCGACTAGCGGGGAACTCCTACAATGAGCAGTTCTTC
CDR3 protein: CASRRLAGNSYNEQFF

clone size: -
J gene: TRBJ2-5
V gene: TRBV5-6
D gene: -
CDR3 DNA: TGTGCCAGCAGCGAGACAGGGAGGGAGACCCAGTACTTC
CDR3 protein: CASSETGRETQYF

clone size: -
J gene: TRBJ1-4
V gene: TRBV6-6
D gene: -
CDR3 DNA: TGTGCCAGCAGCCACCGCGGGGATAATGAAAAACTGTTTTTT
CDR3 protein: CASSHRGDNEKLFF

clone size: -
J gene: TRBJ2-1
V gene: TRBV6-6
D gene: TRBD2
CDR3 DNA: TGTGCCAGCAGTCCTAGCGGGAGATCGGAAGAGCAGTTCTTC
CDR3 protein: CASSPSGRSEEQFF

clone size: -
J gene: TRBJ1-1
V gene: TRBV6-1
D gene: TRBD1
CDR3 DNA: TGTGCCACCCCGGGACAGGGGGCACGGACTGAAGCTTTCTTT
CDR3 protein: CATPGQGARTEAFF

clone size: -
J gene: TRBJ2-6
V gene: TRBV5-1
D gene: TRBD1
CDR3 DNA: TGCGCCAGCAGCTTGGCCGGGACAGCAACCTCTGGGGCCAACGTCCTGACTTTC
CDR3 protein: CASSLAGTATSGANVLTF

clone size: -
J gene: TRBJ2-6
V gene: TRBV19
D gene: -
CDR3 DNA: TGTGCCAGTACTACCGGGGCCAACGTCCTGACTTTC
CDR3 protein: CASTTGANVLTF

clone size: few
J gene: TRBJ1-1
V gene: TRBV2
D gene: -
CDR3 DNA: TGTGCCAGCACCTCGTGGCCGAACACTGAAGCTTTCTTT
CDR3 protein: CASTSWPNTEAFF

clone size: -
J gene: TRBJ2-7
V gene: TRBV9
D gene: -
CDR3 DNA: TGTGCCAGTTCAAGGGGACTTCCTCAGGGAGAGCAGTACTTC
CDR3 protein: CASSRGLPQGEQYF

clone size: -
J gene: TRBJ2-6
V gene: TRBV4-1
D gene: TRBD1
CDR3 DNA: TGCGCCAGCAGCCAACAGGGGGTTCCCTTCTCTGGGGCCAACGTCCTGACTTTC
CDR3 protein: CASSQQGVPFSGANVLTF

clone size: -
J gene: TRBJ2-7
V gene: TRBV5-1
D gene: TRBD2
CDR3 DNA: TGCGCCAGCAGCTTGCTAGCGGGAAGGTACGAGCAGTACTTC
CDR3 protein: CASSLLAGRYEQYF

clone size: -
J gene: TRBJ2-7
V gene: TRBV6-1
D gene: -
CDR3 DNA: TGTGCCAGCAGTGTTCAGGGGCTGCTTTCCTACGAGCAGTACTTC
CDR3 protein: CASSVQGLLSYEQYF

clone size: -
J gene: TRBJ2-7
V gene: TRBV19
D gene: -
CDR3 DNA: TGTGCCAGTAGTATAGACCTACAGGACTACGAGCAGTACTTC
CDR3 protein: CASSIDLQDYEQYF

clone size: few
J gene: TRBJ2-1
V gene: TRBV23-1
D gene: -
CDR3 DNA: TGCGCCAGCAGTCAAGAAGAACAGGGTCAAGGTTCCTACAATGAGCAGTTCTTC
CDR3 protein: CASSQEEQGQGSYNEQFF

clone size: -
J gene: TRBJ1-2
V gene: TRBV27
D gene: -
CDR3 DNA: TGTGCCAGCCGGCGGGGGTACTATGGCTACACCTTC
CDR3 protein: CASRRGYYGYTF

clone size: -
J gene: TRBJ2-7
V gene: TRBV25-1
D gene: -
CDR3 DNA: TGTGCCAGCAGCCGCCGGACAGTGAGCTCCTACGAGCAGTACTTC
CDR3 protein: CASSRRTVSSYEQYF

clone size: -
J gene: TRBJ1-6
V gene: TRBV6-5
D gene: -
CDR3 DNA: TGTGCCAGCAGTTACTCGACACGAACCCATTCACCCCTCCACTTT
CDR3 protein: CASSYSTRTHSPLHF

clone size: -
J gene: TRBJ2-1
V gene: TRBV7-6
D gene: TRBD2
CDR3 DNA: TGTGCCAGCAGCTTACCGAGCGGGAGTTCCTACAATGAGCAGTTCTTC
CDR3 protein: CASSLPSGSSYNEQFF

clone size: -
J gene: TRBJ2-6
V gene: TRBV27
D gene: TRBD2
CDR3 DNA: TGTGCCAGCAGTTTATTCCTAGCGGGAGGACCCGGGGCCAACGTCCTGACTTTC
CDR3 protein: CASSLFLAGGPGANVLTF

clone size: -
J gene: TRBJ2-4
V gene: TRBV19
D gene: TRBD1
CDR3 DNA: TGTGCCAGTAGTGGGACGACAGGGGTCAAAAACATTCAGTACTTC
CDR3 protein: CASSGTTGVKNIQYF

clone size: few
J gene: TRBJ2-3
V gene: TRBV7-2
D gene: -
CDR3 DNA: TGTGCCAGCAGCCCCCCTAGTACAGATACGCAGTATTTT
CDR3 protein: CASSPPSTDTQYF

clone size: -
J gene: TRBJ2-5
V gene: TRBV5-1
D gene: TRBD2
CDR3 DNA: TGCGCCAGCAGCTTTGTAGCGGGGGGGCGTGAGACCCAGTACTTC
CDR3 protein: CASSFVAGGRETQYF

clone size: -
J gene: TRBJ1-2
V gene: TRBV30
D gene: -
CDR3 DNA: TGTGCCTGGAGTCGAGGGGAGGGTGGCTACACCTTC
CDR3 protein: CAWSRGEGGYTF

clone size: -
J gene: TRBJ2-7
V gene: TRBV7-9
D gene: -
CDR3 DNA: TGTGCCAGCAGCTCAGGGGCAGTCGAGCAGTACTTC
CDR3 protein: CASSSGAVEQYF